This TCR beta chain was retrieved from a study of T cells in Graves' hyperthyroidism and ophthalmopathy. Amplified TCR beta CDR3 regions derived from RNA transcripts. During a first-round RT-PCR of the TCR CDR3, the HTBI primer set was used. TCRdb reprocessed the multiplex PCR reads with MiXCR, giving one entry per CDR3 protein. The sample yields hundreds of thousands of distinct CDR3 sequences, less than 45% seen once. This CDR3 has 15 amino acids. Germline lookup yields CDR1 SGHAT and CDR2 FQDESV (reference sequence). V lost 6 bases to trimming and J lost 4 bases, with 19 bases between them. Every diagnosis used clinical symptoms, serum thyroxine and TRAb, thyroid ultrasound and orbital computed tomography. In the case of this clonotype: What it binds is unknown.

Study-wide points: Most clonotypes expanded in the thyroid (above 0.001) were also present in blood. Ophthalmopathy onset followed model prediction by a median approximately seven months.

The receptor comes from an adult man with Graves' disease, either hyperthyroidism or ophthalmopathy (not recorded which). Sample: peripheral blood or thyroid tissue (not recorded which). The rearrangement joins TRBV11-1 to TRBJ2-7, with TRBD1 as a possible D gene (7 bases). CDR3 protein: CASSYDGGGYYEQYF. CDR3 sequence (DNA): TGTGCCAGCAGTTACGACGGAGGGGGCTATTACGAGCAGTACTTC.